These T cell receptor beta chains were read from a single sample in a study of blood T cell repertoires in COVID-19. Here immunoSEQ multiplex PCR was the method, and the copy in TCRdb shows in-frame clones only, minus some. Found here are about 85,000 clones, roughly 82% of them singletons; the top ten hold 1.2%. Sequenced sample: peripheral blood. The source is a woman aged 80 or over with acute or convalescent COVID-19. CDR3s include the opening cysteine and the closing phenylalanine or tryptophan. Fields, in order: CDR3 DNA, CDR3 protein, D gene, J gene, clone size, V gene. The D gene is left open where the match is weak. Rows may omit the clone size; those that give it use once, few, many or a size class.

CDR3 DNA: TGTGCCAGCAGCCGGGGACAGGTCGGCTACACCTTC; CDR3 protein: CASSRGQVGYTF; D gene: TRBD1; J gene: TRBJ1-2; clone size: .; V gene: TRBV5-8
CDR3 DNA: TGTGCCAGCAGCCCAGGAGGGACCCAGTACTTC; CDR3 protein: CASSPGGTQYF; D gene: .; J gene: TRBJ2-5; clone size: .; V gene: TRBV3-1/TRBV3-2
CDR3 DNA: TGTGCCAGCAGCTTGGCTACGGAAGAGACCCAGTACTTC; CDR3 protein: CASSLATEETQYF; D gene: .; J gene: TRBJ2-5; clone size: .; V gene: TRBV5-5
CDR3 DNA: TGTGCCAGCAGTTATGCGCACAGAACACAAGAGACCCAGTACTTC; CDR3 protein: CASSYAHRTQETQYF; D gene: .; J gene: TRBJ2-5; clone size: .; V gene: TRBV6-2/TRBV6-3
CDR3 DNA: TGTGCCATCAGTGAGTCGGCAGGGGACTATGGCTACACCTTC; CDR3 protein: CAISESAGDYGYTF; D gene: .; J gene: TRBJ1-2; clone size: .; V gene: TRBV10-3
CDR3 DNA: TGTGCCAGCAGCTTAAGTGGAGGGTCCTACGAGCAGTACTTC; CDR3 protein: CASSLSGGSYEQYF; D gene: .; J gene: TRBJ2-7; clone size: .; V gene: TRBV3-1/TRBV3-2
CDR3 DNA: TGCGCCAGCAGTCAGGAGACAGGACGCCGGGAAAAACTGTTTTTT; CDR3 protein: CASSQETGRREKLFF; D gene: .; J gene: TRBJ1-4; clone size: once; V gene: TRBV23-1
CDR3 DNA: TGTGCCAGCAGCGGACAGGGGGGAGCCTACGAGCAGTACTTC; CDR3 protein: CASSGQGGAYEQYF; D gene: TRBD1; J gene: TRBJ2-7; clone size: .; V gene: TRBV7-2
CDR3 DNA: TGTGCCAGCAGCTTTTCACTCAACGATCAGCCCCAGCATTTT; CDR3 protein: CASSFSLNDQPQHF; D gene: .; J gene: TRBJ1-5; clone size: .; V gene: TRBV11-2
CDR3 DNA: TGTGCCAGCAGTCTGGGACTAGCGGGAGGTTTGGCGCAGTTCTTC; CDR3 protein: CASSLGLAGGLAQFF; D gene: TRBD2; J gene: TRBJ2-1; clone size: .; V gene: TRBV28
CDR3 DNA: TGTGCCAGCAGCCAAGTCCGGGACACCAATCAGCCCCAGCATTTT; CDR3 protein: CASSQVRDTNQPQHF; D gene: .; J gene: TRBJ1-5; clone size: few; V gene: TRBV3-1/TRBV3-2
CDR3 DNA: TGTGCCACCAGCAGAGATCTCCAACAGACAGATACGCAGTATTTT; CDR3 protein: CATSRDLQQTDTQYF; D gene: .; J gene: TRBJ2-3; clone size: .; V gene: TRBV15
CDR3 DNA: TGCGCCAGCAGCGTCCGGGAGCCAGGAAACACCATATATTTT; CDR3 protein: CASSVREPGNTIYF; D gene: .; J gene: TRBJ1-3; clone size: .; V gene: TRBV5-1
CDR3 DNA: TGCGCCAGCAGCTTGGAGGGAGTGGAGCAGTTCTTC; CDR3 protein: CASSLEGVEQFF; D gene: .; J gene: TRBJ2-1; clone size: .; V gene: TRBV5-1
CDR3 DNA: TGCGCCAGCAGCCCCATCAGCCGGACAGGGACGCAGCCCCAGCATTTT; CDR3 protein: CASSPISRTGTQPQHF; D gene: TRBD1; J gene: TRBJ1-5; clone size: .; V gene: TRBV4-1
CDR3 DNA: TGTGCCAGCAGCACAGGGGGGACAGGGGTTAACGAGCAGTACTTC; CDR3 protein: CASSTGGTGVNEQYF; D gene: TRBD1; J gene: TRBJ2-7; clone size: many; V gene: TRBV7-9
CDR3 DNA: TGTGCCAGCAGCCAAGGGTCAGGGGCCGTCAACACCGGGGAGCTGTTTTTT; CDR3 protein: CASSQGSGAVNTGELFF; D gene: .; J gene: TRBJ2-2; clone size: .; V gene: TRBV3-1/TRBV3-2
CDR3 DNA: TGTGCCAGCAGTTTCCTCCTTCGAGTGCCCCAGCATTTT; CDR3 protein: CASSFLLRVPQHF; D gene: .; J gene: TRBJ1-5; clone size: .; V gene: TRBV28
CDR3 DNA: TGTGCCAGCGGGGGGGTCTCTGGGGCCAACGTCCTGACTTTC; CDR3 protein: CASGGVSGANVLTF; D gene: TRBD2; J gene: TRBJ2-6; clone size: .; V gene: TRBV6-5
CDR3 DNA: TGTGCCAGCAGGGGGACAGGGACAGGGAATTCACCCCTCCACTTT; CDR3 protein: CASRGTGTGNSPLHF; D gene: TRBD1; J gene: TRBJ1-6; clone size: .; V gene: TRBV27
CDR3 DNA: TGTGCCAGCAGCGCACTACTCGGAGGGGCCCTTTGGAACTATGGCTACACCTTC; CDR3 protein: CASSALLGGALWNYGYTF; D gene: .; J gene: TRBJ1-2; clone size: few; V gene: TRBV7-9
CDR3 DNA: TGTGCCAGCAGTCTACGGAATGAGCAGTTCTTC; CDR3 protein: CASSLRNEQFF; D gene: .; J gene: TRBJ2-1; clone size: .; V gene: TRBV12-3/TRBV12-4
CDR3 DNA: TGTGCCAGCAGCCCGCAGGGAACCGGGGAGCTGTTTTTT; CDR3 protein: CASSPQGTGELFF; D gene: .; J gene: TRBJ2-2; clone size: .; V gene: TRBV7-2
CDR3 DNA: TGTGCCAGCAGCGCTCGCATGGGGGCGGGTGGAAACACCATATATTTT; CDR3 protein: CASSARMGAGGNTIYF; D gene: .; J gene: TRBJ1-3; clone size: .; V gene: TRBV9